Shown below are 28 T cell receptor beta chains from a single sample sequenced in a study of cytomegalovirus exposure and HLA in healthy donors. The study ran its PCR with 60 Vbeta and 13 Jbeta primers. The method was immunoSEQ multiplex PCR; TCRdb's version includes in-frame clones alone and lacks a portion of them. Counted here are around 170,000 clones, approximately 71% occurring once; the ten biggest clones make up about 1.6%. The sample comprised PBMCs. The source is a girl aged 10-17 years in good health and CMV-seronegative.

This chain links TRBV2 with TRBJ1-5; D gene unclear. The germline V gene has CDR1 SNHLY and CDR2 FYNNEI. The CDR3 is made up of 14 amino acids. V was trimmed by 5 bases and J by 3 bases, leaving 11 bases between them. The CDR3 region is CASSPGWDNQPQHF. CDR3 in DNA: TGTGCCAGCAGTCCGGGGTGGGACAATCAGCCCCAGCATTTT.

This clone appeared once. The chain uses TRBV27 and TRBJ1-5; D possibly corresponds to TRBD1 (5 bases). From germline, CDR1 is MNHEY and CDR2 SMNVEV (reference sequence). This CDR3 contains 19 residues. V lost 6 bases to trimming and J lost 0 bases, with 24 bases between them. The CDR3 DNA is TGTGCCAGCAGGACCCAACGGGGGGGAGTAGGTTATAGCAATCAGCCCCAGCATTTT. Amino acid sequence: CASRTQRGGVGYSNQPQHF.

V is TRBV6-6 and J is TRBJ2-7, with 9 bases that match TRBD2. The V and J ends lost 0 bases and 3 bases, in that order; junction bases with no gene match: 6. CDR3 size: 16 residues. From germline, CDR1 is MNHNY and CDR2 SVGAGI (reference sequence). CDR3 sequence reads: CASSYSGRGGRYEQYF. The CDR3 region has the DNA TGTGCCAGCAGTTACTCGGGGCGGGGGGGCCGCTACGAGCAGTACTTC.

The genes are TRBV5-1 and TRBJ1-3, with TRBD1 identical over 9 bases. The CDR3 spans 16 residues. The junction had 5 bases not matched to a gene; V was cut back by 0 bases and J by 4 bases. Germline V CDR1 and CDR2: SGHRS, YFSETQ. CDR3 residues: CASSLGGQGTGNTIYF. The CDR3 DNA sequence: TGCGCCAGCAGCTTGGGCGGACAGGGGACAGGAAACACCATATATTTT. Full variable domain (outside the CDR3, taken from reference TRBV5-1 and TRBJ1-3): KAGVTQTPRYLIKTRGQQVTLSCSPISGHRSVSWYQQTPGQGLQFLFEYFSETQRNKGNFPGRFSGRQFSNSRSEMNVSTLELGDSALYLCASSLGGQGTGNTIYFGEGSWLTVV.

This rearrangement joins TRBV7-9 to TRBJ1-3; 8 bases map to TRBD1. This CDR3 has 15 amino acids. In germline, CDR1 is SEHNR, CDR2 FQNEAQ (reference sequence). Unmatched junction bases numbered 8, after V lost 4 bases and J lost 6 bases. In DNA, the CDR3 is TGTGCCAGCAGCTCCCCGGGACAGGCACTAAACACCATATATTTT. Its translation: CASSSPGQALNTIYF.

Details on this clone: This sample includes further DNA sequences coding for the same CDR3. The chain combines TRBV29-1 with TRBJ1-2; 7 positions agree with TRBD1. From germline, CDR1 is SQVTM and CDR2 ANQGSEA. Trimming at V came to 0 bases and at J to 7 bases, leaving 8 bases not matched to a gene. The CDR3 length is 14 residues. CDR3 sequence reads: CSVEDLGQRGGYTF. The CDR3 DNA sequence: TGCAGCGTTGAAGATCTGGGACAGAGAGGTGGCTACACCTTC.

This clone was seen only a few times. At one of its ends the junction is not consistent with the germline gene, which may arise from a read error. The rearrangement links TRBV7-7 to TRBJ1-5, with D hard to call. Germline V gene data show CDR1 as SSHAT and CDR2 as FNYEAQ (reference sequence). This CDR3 region has 13 residues. The CDR3 loop is CASSLGQNQPQHF. The CDR3 region has the DNA TGTGCTAGCAGCTTAGGCCAGAATCAGCCCCAGCATTTT.

Remarks on this clone: A junction boundary mismatches the germline segment, possibly from a read error. The CDR3 spells CASSFGTAGYTGELFF. CDR3 DNA sequence: TGTGCTAGCAGCTTTGGAACGGCCGGGTACACCGGGGAGCTGTTTTTT. J is TRBJ2-2 and V is TRBV7-7; no clear D gene. The length of the CDR3 is 16 residues. The germline gives CDR1 SSHAT, CDR2 FNYEAQ (reference sequence).

The V and J genes are TRBV5-1 and TRBJ2-1, with D possibly matching TRBD1 (6 bases). The CDR3 runs to 15 residues. Trimming pared 4 bases from V and 0 bases from J, leaving 11 bases between. Germline V gene data show CDR1 as SGHRS and CDR2 as YFSETQ. Here the CDR3 DNA reads TGCGCCAGCAGCGATGGACAGAGCTCCTACAATGAGCAGTTCTTC. It encodes CASSDGQSSYNEQFF.

The genes are TRBV6-4 and TRBJ2-2; TRBD2 matches at 12 bases. Germline V lookup: CDR1 MRHNA, CDR2 SNTAGT. This CDR3 spans 15 amino acids. The trim removed 7 bases at V and 3 bases at J, leaving 3 bases unmatched. DNA for the CDR3: TGTGCCAGCACCCGACTAGCGGGGGACACCGGGGAGCTGTTTTTT. Translation gives CASTRLAGDTGELFF.

CDR3 protein: CASSEWGQGSPLHF. CDR3 nucleotides: TGTGCCAGCAGTGAATGGGGACAGGGGTCACCCCTCCACTTT. The genes are TRBV2 and TRBJ1-6, with 10 bases identical to TRBD1. Germline CDR1 is SNHLY and CDR2 is FYNNEI. The CDR3 has 14 amino acids. J lost 10 bases, V lost 2 bases, and 2 bases had no gene match.

The genes are TRBV9 and TRBJ2-2; possibly TRBD2 for D (5 bases). The germline V and J ends were trimmed by 0 bases and 0 bases, with 9 bases remaining between them. The germline V gene encodes CDR1 SGDLS and CDR2 YYNGEE. This CDR3 comprises 16 residues. CDR3 loop: CASSVEPGTNTGELFF. CDR3 DNA: TGTGCCAGCAGCGTAGAACCGGGGACGAACACCGGGGAGCTGTTTTTT.

The chain carries TRBV5-1 and TRBJ1-2, with D possibly being TRBD1 (6 bases). The V and J ends lost 3 bases and 6 bases respectively, with 12 bases between them. Germline V gene sequence: CDR1 SGHRS, CDR2 YFSETQ. The CDR3 has 13 amino acids. CDR3 in DNA: TGCGCCAGCAGCTGGCAGGGGAGGGATGGCTACACCTTC. Translated: CASSWQGRDGYTF.

This clone was detected only a few times. The gene calls are TRBV10-1 and TRBJ1-1, with D possibly TRBD1 on 5 matching bases. Trimming cost V 3 bases and J 3 bases, with 8 bases left between them. This CDR3 region has 13 residues. Germline CDR1 is WNHNN and CDR2 is SYGVQD (reference sequence). This chain's CDR3 is CASSDSGYTEAFF. In DNA, the CDR3 is TGCGCCAGCAGTGACTCAGGGTACACTGAAGCTTTCTTT.

The chain joins TRBV7-7 to TRBJ1-5, with D uncertain. The CDR3 is 13 residues long. The germline V gene encodes CDR1 SSHAT and CDR2 FNYEAQ (reference sequence). Trimming pared 3 bases from V and 5 bases from J, leaving 8 bases between. The CDR3 protein is CASSLLPDQPQHF. The CDR3 nucleotides read TGTGCCAGCAGCTTGCTCCCGGATCAGCCCCAGCATTTT.

The CDR3 region is CASMRSSYEQYF. The CDR3 region has the DNA TGTGCCAGCATGAGGAGCTCCTACGAGCAGTACTTC. This sequence joins TRBV2 and TRBJ2-7, with unresolved D. CDR1 and CDR2 from the germline V gene are SNHLY and FYNNEI. The CDR3 contains 12 residues. The ends were cut back, 7 bases at V and 0 bases at J, with 7 bases in the middle.

V and J are TRBV7-9 and TRBJ2-1; the match to TRBD2 covers 7 bases. V lost 1 base to trimming and J lost 9 bases; unmatched junction nucleotides: 9. Germline CDR1 reads SEHNR; CDR2 reads FQNEAQ (reference sequence). CDR3 length: 15 amino acids. As DNA, the CDR3 is TGTGCCAGCAGCTTAGAAGTGGCGGGGGACGGTGAGCAGTTCTTC. Translating gives CASSLEVAGDGEQFF.

This clone showed up just once. V gene TRBV5-4 combines with J gene TRBJ2-3; maybe TRBD2 (6 bases). CDR3 size: 14 residues. CDR1 and CDR2 from the germline V gene are SGHNT and YYREEE (reference sequence). Trimming cost V 1 base and J 3 bases, with 9 bases left between them. The CDR3 loop reads CASSLSAGTDTQYF. CDR3 sequence (DNA): TGTGCCAGCAGCTTGTCGGCGGGGACAGATACGCAGTATTTT.

This clone turned up a few times. The V gene is TRBV27, the J gene TRBJ1-1, with TRBD1 matching 8 bases. Germline V gene lookup returns CDR1 MNHEY and CDR2 SMNVEV (reference sequence). The ends lost 5 bases at V and 1 base at J; junction bases unmatched: 9. The CDR3 is 16 residues long. The CDR3 DNA follows: TGTGCCAGCAGTCCTGGACAGGGTGTCCGGAACACTGAAGCTTTCTTT. Protein sequence: CASSPGQGVRNTEAFF.

This chain uses TRBV18 with TRBJ1-5, with TRBD1 identical over 9 bases. Germline trimming cut 8 bases from V and 5 bases from J; bases unmatched to any gene: 4. The V gene's germline CDR1 is KGHSH and CDR2 LQKENI. This CDR3 region has 13 residues. CDR3 loop: CASGQGRDQPQHF. In nucleotides, the CDR3 is TGTGCCAGCGGACAGGGGCGCGATCAGCCCCAGCATTTT.

J is TRBJ2-7 and V is TRBV7-2; 8 bases are shared with TRBD2. The CDR3 is 17 residues long. Germline CDR1 reads SGHTA; CDR2 reads FQGNSA. J lost 2 bases, V lost 4 bases, and 13 bases had no gene match. The CDR3, as DNA: TGTGCCAGCAGCTCACTAAGGGTAGCGGGGACAACCTACGAGCAGTACTTC. This translates into CASSSLRVAGTTYEQYF.

The rearrangement uses TRBV29-1 and TRBJ1-2; weak D call: TRBD1 (6 bases). The CDR3 sequence is 15 residues long. The V end was cut by 4 bases, the J end by 3 bases, with 18 bases between. Germline-derived CDR1 and CDR2 are SQVTM and ANQGSEA. CDR3 in amino acids: CSVAGERTFDYGYTF. Here the CDR3 DNA reads TGCAGCGTTGCAGGGGAGCGCACCTTCGACTATGGCTACACCTTC.

The rearrangement joins TRBV27 to TRBJ1-5, with D maybe TRBD1 (5 bases). Germline V CDR1 and CDR2: MNHEY, SMNVEV (reference sequence). This CDR3 comprises 15 residues. With 3 bases removed from V and 1 base from J, the gap between germline ends came to 10 bases. CDR3 residues: CASSFSGASNQPQHF. CDR3 DNA sequence: TGTGCCAGCAGTTTTAGCGGGGCGAGCAATCAGCCCCAGCATTTT.

The V and J genes are TRBV13 and TRBJ2-3, with D possibly matching TRBD1 (7 bases). Looked up from germline, CDR1 is PRHDT and CDR2 is FYEKMQ (reference sequence). The CDR3 spans 15 residues. The germline V and J ends were trimmed by 4 bases and 1 base, with 12 bases remaining between them. CDR3 in DNA: TGTGCCAGCAGCTCGACAGGGACTCGCACAGATACGCAGTATTTT. Its protein is CASSSTGTRTDTQYF.

V gene TRBV6-5 combines with J gene TRBJ2-7, with a weak D call TRBD2 (5 bases). V gave up 0 bases and J gave up 9 bases, with 21 bases separating them. This CDR3 has 16 residues. Germline CDR1 is MNHEY and CDR2 is SVGAGI. CDR3 in DNA: TGTGCCAGCAGTTACTCTGACGGGCCTACGTCAGCGGTGCAGTACTTC. This codes for CASSYSDGPTSAVQYF.

The chain joins TRBV5-5 to TRBJ1-1, with no clear D. The germline V gene has CDR1 SGHKS and CDR2 YYEKEE (reference sequence). The CDR3 has 14 residues. The V end was cut by 0 bases, the J end by 7 bases, with 13 bases between. The CDR3 spells CASSLGPGRYEAFF. In DNA form, the CDR3 reads TGTGCCAGCAGCTTGGGGCCGGGAAGGTATGAAGCTTTCTTT.

This clone appeared once. This chain uses TRBV27 with TRBJ2-6, with a possible D match to TRBD1 (6 bases). CDR1 is MNHEY and CDR2 is SMNVEV in the germline V gene (reference sequence). The V gene lost 8 bases and the J gene lost 2 bases, with 16 bases spanning the gap. The CDR3 is 16 amino acids. The CDR3 DNA is TGTGCCAGCGGAACCCTCCAGGGGACTGGGGCCAACGTCCTGACTTTC. Amino acid sequence: CASGTLQGTGANVLTF.

The chain combines TRBV10-3 with TRBJ2-3; a possible D gene is TRBD1 (5 bases). CDR3 length equals 14 residues. V lost 6 bases and J lost 0, with 10 bases in between. The germline CDR1 and CDR2 sequences are ENHRY and SYGVKD. In DNA, the CDR3 is TGTGCCATCAGCACAGGTGGGAGCACAGATACGCAGTATTTT. This encodes CAISTGGSTDTQYF.